The sequence of this T cell receptor (beta chain) was determined in a study of blood T cell repertoires in COVID-19. On the study more broadly: T cells, B-cell-depleted T cells, or PBMCs supplied cDNA or gDNA.

As processed by the authors: How many nucleated cells were present was estimated from reference gene primer amplification. Method: immunoSEQ multiplex PCR; TCRdb's copy keeps in-frame clones and lacks some. That table is the source of V, J and clone size, and D and trimming were worked out from the DNA. This sample yields roughly 180,000 clones, of which over 70% are seen a single time; about 6% belongs to the top ten. Trimming cost V 5 bases and J 6 bases, with 17 bases left between them. The CDR3 has 15 residues. CDR1 is SGHAT, CDR2 FQNNGV, per germline. Source material: PBMCs or T cells enriched from blood (not recorded which). The chain joins TRBV11-2 to TRBJ2-1; D is uncertain. The receptor was isolated from a woman aged 40 to 55 with acute COVID-19. CDR3 DNA sequence: TGTGCCAGCAGCCCCTCGAGTGGTTCCGGCAATGAGCAGTTCTTC. It encodes CASSPSSGSGNEQFF. The entire variable domain, with the rest obtained from reference TRBV11-2 and TRBJ2-1, is as follows: EAGVAQSPRYKIIEKRQSVAFWCNPISGHATLYWYQQILGQGPKLLIQFQNNGVVDDSQLPKDRFSAERLKGVDSTLKIQPAKLEDSAVYLCASSPSSGSGNEQFFGPGTRLTVL.